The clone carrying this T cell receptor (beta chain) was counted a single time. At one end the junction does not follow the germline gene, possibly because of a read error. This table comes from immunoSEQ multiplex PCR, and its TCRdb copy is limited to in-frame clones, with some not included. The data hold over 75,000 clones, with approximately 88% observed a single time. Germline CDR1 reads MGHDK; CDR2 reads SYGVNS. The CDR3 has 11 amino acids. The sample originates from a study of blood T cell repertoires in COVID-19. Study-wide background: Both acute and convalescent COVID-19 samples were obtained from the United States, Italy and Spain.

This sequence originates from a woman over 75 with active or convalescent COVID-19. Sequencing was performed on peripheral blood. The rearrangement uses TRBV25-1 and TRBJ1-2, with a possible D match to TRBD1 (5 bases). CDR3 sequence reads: CASSEYRAWRF. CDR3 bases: TGTGCCAGCAGTGAATACAGGGCCTGGCGGTTC.